This T cell receptor (beta chain) was sequenced for a study of T cell responses to AZD1222 COVID-19 vaccine. Study findings and constraints: Two AZD1222 doses significantly raised spike-specific TCR breadth and depth over controls. Scientists sampled the repertoires only once the peak T cell response had passed. The donors showed a predominance of white British ancestry and of females, with possible underestimation of clonal diversity. Reports say nearly half of spike-specific TCRs go after unmutated variant regions.

V was trimmed by 2 bases and J by 6 bases, leaving 10 bases between them. Germline loops: CDR1 KGHSH, CDR2 LQKENI. The CDR3 extends over 14 amino acids. Clones were read by immunoSEQ multiplex PCR, and TCRdb kept only the in-frame ones, dropping some. The sample shows approximately 150,000 clones, about 90% of them seen only once. Of note for this clone: Its antigen is currently unknown.

The clonotype was recovered from an adult in good health. This sample comprised peripheral blood, obtained on day 0 of AZD1222 vaccination. V is TRBV18 and J is TRBJ1-4, with D unresolved. The DNA of the CDR3 is TGTGCCAGCTCACCAGGGGTGGCTGATGAAAAACTGTTTTTT. It yields the protein CASSPGVADEKLFF.